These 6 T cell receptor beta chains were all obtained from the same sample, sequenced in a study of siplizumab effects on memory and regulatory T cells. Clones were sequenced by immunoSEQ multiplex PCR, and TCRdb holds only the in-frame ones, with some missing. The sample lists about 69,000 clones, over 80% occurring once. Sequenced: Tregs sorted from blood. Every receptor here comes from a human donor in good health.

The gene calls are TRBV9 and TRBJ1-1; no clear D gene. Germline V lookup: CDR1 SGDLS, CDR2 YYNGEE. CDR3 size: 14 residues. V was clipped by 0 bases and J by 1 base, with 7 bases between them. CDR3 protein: CASSVGGENTEAFF. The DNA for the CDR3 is TGTGCCAGCAGCGTAGGAGGTGAGAACACTGAAGCTTTCTTT. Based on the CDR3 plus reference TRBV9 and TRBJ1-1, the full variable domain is DSGVTQTPKHLITATGQRVTLRCSPRSGDLSVYWYQQSLDQGLQFLIQYYNGEERAKGNILERFSAQQFPDLHSELNLSSLELGDSALYFCASSVGGENTEAFFGQGTRLTVV.

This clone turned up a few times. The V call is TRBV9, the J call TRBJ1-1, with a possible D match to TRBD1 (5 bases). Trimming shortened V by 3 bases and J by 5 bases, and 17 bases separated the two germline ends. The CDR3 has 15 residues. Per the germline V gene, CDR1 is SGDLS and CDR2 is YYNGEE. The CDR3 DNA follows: TGTGCCAGCAGCGAGGAGGGCAAGGGGAGAACTGAAGCTTTCTTT. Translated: CASSEEGKGRTEAFF.

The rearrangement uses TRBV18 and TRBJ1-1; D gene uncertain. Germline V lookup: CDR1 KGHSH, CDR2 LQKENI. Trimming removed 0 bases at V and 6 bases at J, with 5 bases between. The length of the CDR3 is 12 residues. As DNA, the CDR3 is TGTGCCAGCTCACCACCTAGTTCTGAAGCTTTCTTT. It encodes CASSPPSSEAFF.

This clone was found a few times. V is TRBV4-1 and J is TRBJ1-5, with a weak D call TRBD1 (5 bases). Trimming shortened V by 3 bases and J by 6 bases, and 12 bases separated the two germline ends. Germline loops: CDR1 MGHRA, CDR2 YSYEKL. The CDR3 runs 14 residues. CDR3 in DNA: TGCGCCAGCAGCCAGGGGCTTGGGGGTCAGCCCCAGCATTTT. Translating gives CASSQGLGGQPQHF.

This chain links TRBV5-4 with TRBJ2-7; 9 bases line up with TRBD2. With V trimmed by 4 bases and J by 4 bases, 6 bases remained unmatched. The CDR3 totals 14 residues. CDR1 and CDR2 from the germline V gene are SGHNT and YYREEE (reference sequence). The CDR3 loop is CASSVSSGVYEQYF. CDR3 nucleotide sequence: TGTGCCAGCAGCGTTTCTAGCGGGGTTTACGAGCAGTACTTC.

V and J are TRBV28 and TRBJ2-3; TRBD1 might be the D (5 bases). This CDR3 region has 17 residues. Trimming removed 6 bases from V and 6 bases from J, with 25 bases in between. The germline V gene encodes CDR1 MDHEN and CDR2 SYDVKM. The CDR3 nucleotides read TGTGCCAGCAGATTCCACGACCCAGCAGGGATCACGGATACGCAGTATTTT. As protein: CASRFHDPAGITDTQYF. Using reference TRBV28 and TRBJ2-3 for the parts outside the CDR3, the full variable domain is DVKVTQSSRYLVKRTGEKVFLECVQDMDHENMFWYRQDPGLGLRLIYFSYDVKMKEKGDIPEGYSVSREKKERFSLILESASTNQTSMYLCASRFHDPAGITDTQYFGPGTRLTVL.